One and the same sample provided the 5 T cell receptor beta chains below, sequenced in a study of cytomegalovirus exposure and HLA in healthy donors. In the PCR, 60 Vbeta and 13 Jbeta primers were used. Using immunoSEQ multiplex PCR, the repertoire was profiled, and TCRdb retains in-frame clones only, with some absent. The profile covers around 210,000 clones, with roughly 78% appearing a single time and about 0.47% taken by the ten largest. Sample: PBMCs. These receptors came from a boy aged 5-17 years in good health and CMV-seronegative.

The chain joins TRBV19 to TRBJ2-5; possibly TRBD2 for D (6 bases). The CDR3 is 14 amino acids. The ends were cut back, 7 bases at V and 3 bases at J, with 15 bases in the middle. Germline lookup yields CDR1 LNHDA and CDR2 SQIVND (reference sequence). CDR3 residues: CASTGREFKETQYF. The CDR3 nucleotides read TGTGCCAGTACCGGCCGGGAGTTTAAAGAGACCCAGTACTTC.

In DNA form, the CDR3 reads TGTGCCAGCAGTTTACTGGGGGAGGGGGCCTACGAGCAGTACTTC. It yields the protein CASSLLGEGAYEQYF. The V gene is TRBV27, the J gene TRBJ2-7; possibly TRBD2 for D (7 bases). CDR1 and CDR2 from the germline V gene are MNHEY and SMNVEV (reference sequence). This CDR3 region has 15 residues. The germline V and J ends were trimmed by 2 bases and 2 bases, with 13 bases remaining between them.

This sequence joins TRBV6-7 and TRBJ1-5, with D maybe TRBD1 (6 bases). TRBV6-7 carries the ORF label, with uncertain function. CDR3 length: 19 residues. V lost 0 bases, J lost 6 bases, and 24 bases lay in between. The CDR3 bases are TGTGCCAGCAGTTACTCGATATGGCAGGGGCGGAATGTAATTCAGCCCCAGCATTTT. Translating gives CASSYSIWQGRNVIQPQHF.

The chain carries TRBV11-2 and TRBJ2-1, with D unclear. V was shortened by 3 bases and J by 3 bases, with 15 bases between the two germline ends. In germline, CDR1 is SGHAT, CDR2 FQNNGV. The CDR3 runs 16 residues. CDR3: CASSLVFHNLYNEQFF. The CDR3 DNA reads TGTGCCAGCAGCTTGGTATTCCACAACCTCTACAATGAGCAGTTCTTC.

This clone was seen a handful of times. The chain is built from TRBV11-3 and TRBJ1-1; 7 bases line up with TRBD1. Per the germline V gene, CDR1 is SGHNT and CDR2 is YENEEA. The CDR3 is made up of 14 amino acids. The V segment lost 7 bases and the J segment 1 base; nucleotides outside the gene matches: 6. Here the CDR3 DNA reads TGTGCCAGCACTTCTGGACAGGAGAACACTGAAGCTTTCTTT. The encoded protein is CASTSGQENTEAFF.